This TCR beta chain was found in a study of T cell responses to AZD1222 COVID-19 vaccine (dated by TCRdb to 2020 to 2022). About the full investigation: A total of 233 trial participants underwent TCR sequencing, of whom about 200 received two doses of AZD1222 and about 25 received two doses of the MenACWY control vaccine. Trial participants were enrolled by age into subgroups of 18-55, 56-69 and 70-plus years, and around 140, 26 and 57 TCR-sequenced participants, respectively, were included in these subgroups. On the study overall, not on this receptor specifically: After two AZD1222 doses, both the breadth and the depth of spike-specific TCRs were significantly higher than at day 0 and than in MenACWY recipients. Conclusions about previously exposed vaccinees are limited, since just 6 or 7 AZD1222 recipients were seropositive for SARS-CoV-2 at baseline. Nearly half of unique spike-specific TCRs reportedly recognized epitopes outside regions mutated in the B.1.351 and B.1.1.7 variants. The 56-69-year group was small, and its depth increase did not reach significance, likely because of low power. Because no samples from the day 14 peak response were available, repertoires could be characterized only after the peak T cell response. Vaccine-associated CD4 TCRs spanned the whole spike protein, with dominant responses in regions 160-218 and 743-854. Most participants were white British and females outnumbered males, and the authors suggested that clonal diversity may have been underestimated.

What the time point label conveys for this sample: about 28 days (+/-7) after the second vaccine dose. Because spike-specific TCR depth and breadth did not differ between the two schedules, AZD1222 recipients who got a second dose at roughly 4 weeks were pooled with those who got a second dose at roughly 12 weeks. Samples from vaccinated people were obtained from the UK trials COV001 and COV002, which included a single-blind randomized controlled phase 2/3 trial of AZD1222 (ChAdOx1 nCoV-19) in healthy adults. Trial participant PBMC samples were collected at day 0 and day 28 after the second dose for TCRbeta chain sequencing. For this clone: What antigen it recognizes has not been identified. The record has no base qualities; no much larger clone is one base away.

The CDR3 regions of human TCRbeta chains were subjected to immunosequencing. In the source study's methods: TCRs in the repertoires were compared against a reference library of SARS-CoV-2-specific TCRs that had been generated with the MIRA antigen-specificity platform. Breadth was defined as the fraction of unique TCRs that were SARS-CoV-2-associated, and depth was defined as the fraction of total T cells that were SARS-CoV-2-associated. Each spike-specific TCR was assigned to its reactive spike region and to a CD4 or CD8 class using the MIRA data. Log10-transformed breadth and depth values were compared by one-way ANOVA with Sidak's multiple comparisons tests. What TCRdb holds here is the immuneACCESS table cut down to in-frame rearrangements. Part of the clones is not present; checked against another copy, under half of the missing clones reflect an unresolved V gene, and the others are unexplained. The V and J calls and the clone size are those of that table, but D and trimming were determined from the DNA. The sample table records approximately 200,000 clones; approximately 91% of these occur just once. The leading ten clones occupy under 4% of the sample.

Trimming leaves V shorter by 5 bases and J shorter by 0 bases, with the junction holding 9 bases beyond the gene matches. The germline V gene yields SGHAT for CDR1 and FQNNGV for CDR2. From cysteine to phenylalanine, the CDR3 is 18 amino acids long. The read is trimmed to its CDR3 DNA, 54 bases read in frame from base 1. The TCR originated in an adult who received the AZD1222 COVID-19 vaccine. Sequencing used peripheral blood, obtained 28 days after the second AZD1222 dose. The chain uses TRBV11-2 and TRBJ2-1; 11 bases in between match TRBD2. The CDR3 corresponds to CASSRLPTSGVSYNEQFF. The nucleotide sequence reads as follows: TGTGCCAGCAGCCGACTCCCGACTAGCGGGGTCTCCTACAATGAGCAGTTCTTC.